The entry below describes one T cell receptor beta chain. The data were obtained in a study of blood T cell repertoires in COVID-19. As for the study in general: The origin of the acute and convalescent COVID-19 samples was the United States, Italy and Spain. T cells, B-cell-depleted T cells, or PBMCs supplied cDNA or gDNA.

In the authors' methods: Reference gene primer amplification gave nucleated cell count estimates. Produced via immunoSEQ multiplex PCR; TCRdb's table is partial and in-frame only. Clone size and V and J calls were adopted from that table, with D and trimming inferred from the DNA. This sample has about 250,000 clones, with approximately 86% found just once. CDR1 and CDR2 (germline): ENHRY, SYGVKD. Losses at the gene ends were 7 bases for V and 12 bases for J; bases not matched to a gene: 17. This CDR3 contains 14 residues. The sequencing input was peripheral blood. This receptor was taken from an older man with acute or convalescent COVID-19. The chain joins TRBV10-3 to TRBJ2-7, with TRBD2 matching over 8 bases. CDR3 loop: CAITPGSGAKYLYF. For the CDR3, the DNA is TGTGCCATCACCCCGGGTAGCGGGGCTAAGTATTTGTACTTC.